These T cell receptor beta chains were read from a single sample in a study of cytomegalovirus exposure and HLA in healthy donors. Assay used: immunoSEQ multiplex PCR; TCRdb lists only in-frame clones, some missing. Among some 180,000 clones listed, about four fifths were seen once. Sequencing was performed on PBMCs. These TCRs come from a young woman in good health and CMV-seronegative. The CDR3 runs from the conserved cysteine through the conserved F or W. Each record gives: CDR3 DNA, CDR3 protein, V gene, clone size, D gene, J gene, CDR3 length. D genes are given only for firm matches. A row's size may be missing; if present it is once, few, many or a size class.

TGTGCCAGCAGTCTGGGGACAGAAGCCCCCTACGAGCAGTACTTC | CASSLGTEAPYEQYF | TRBV6-5 | . | TRBD1 | TRBJ2-7 | 15
TGTGCCAGCAGCCCCCCCGGGACACGGAGCACAGATACGCAGTATTTT | CASSPPGTRSTDTQYF | TRBV5-4 | . | . | TRBJ2-3 | 16
TGTGCCAGCAGCTTAGTTCCTCTAAACACTGAAGCTTTCTTT | CASSLVPLNTEAFF | TRBV11-2 | . | . | TRBJ1-1 | 14
TGTGCCAGCACGCGAGGAACTAATGAAAAACTGTTTTTT | CASTRGTNEKLFF | TRBV2 | few | . | TRBJ1-4 | 13
TGTGCCAGCAGTGGAACTACCCAGGGAATAGGGGAGCAGTTCTTC | CASSGTTQGIGEQFF | TRBV2 | . | . | TRBJ2-1 | 15
TGTGCCAGCAGCTCGGGGACTAGCGGGCGAAGCTACGAGCAGTACTTC | CASSSGTSGRSYEQYF | TRBV13 | . | TRBD2 | TRBJ2-7 | 16
TGTGCCATCAGTGGTGGGACAGACCAAGAGACCCAGTACTTC | CAISGGTDQETQYF | TRBV10-3 | . | TRBD1 | TRBJ2-5 | 14
TGTGCCAGCTCTAACAGGGTGGGAAATGAGCAGTTCTTC | CASSNRVGNEQFF | TRBV6-1 | . | . | TRBJ2-1 | 13
TGCGCCAGCAGTCAAGGGAAATGCGACGGGCCGGGAGAAAAATTAGGTCCCGAAGATGAAGCTTTCTTT | CASSQGKCDGPGEKLGPEDEAFF | TRBV23-1 | . | . | TRBJ1-1 | 23
TGTGCCAGCAGCTCCGGGACAGGGTCCTACAATGAGCAGTTCTTC | CASSSGTGSYNEQFF | TRBV5-4 | few | TRBD1 | TRBJ2-1 | 15
TGCGCCAGCAGCACCACAGGGGTTACCTACAATGAGCAGTTCTTC | CASSTTGVTYNEQFF | TRBV10-2 | . | TRBD1 | TRBJ2-1 | 15
TGTGCCGGCAGCGTTAATCAGCCCCAGCATTTT | CAGSVNQPQHF | TRBV2 | . | . | TRBJ1-5 | 11
TGTGCCATCAGTGATCCAGGGACTAGCGGGAGGGGTGAGCAGTTCTTC | CAISDPGTSGRGEQFF | TRBV10-3 | . | TRBD2 | TRBJ2-1 | 16
TGTGCCTGGTTCCTGGACAGTCCTAACTATGGCTACACCTTC | CAWFLDSPNYGYTF | TRBV30 | . | . | TRBJ1-2 | 14
TGTGCCAGCAGCGCCAACAGGAGGGACTCCAATGAAAAACTGTTTTTT | CASSANRRDSNEKLFF | TRBV7-9 | . | . | TRBJ1-4 | 16
TGCGCCAGCAGTGAGAGAGACTCCTACAATGAGCAGTTCTTC | CASSERDSYNEQFF | TRBV10-1 | . | . | TRBJ2-1 | 14
TGCGCCAGCAGCCACGAACTAGCGGGAGGGAACACCGGGGAGCTGTTTTTT | CASSHELAGGNTGELFF | TRBV4-3 | . | TRBD2 | TRBJ2-2 | 17
TGTGCCTGGAGTGAGGACAGATTCTATGGCTACACCTTC | CAWSEDRFYGYTF | TRBV30 | . | . | TRBJ1-2 | 13
TGTGCCAGCAGCGCGCTTAATGGACTAGCTCGTGAGCAGTTCTTC | CASSALNGLAREQFF | TRBV9 | . | TRBD2 | TRBJ2-1 | 15
TGTGCCTGGAGTGACAGGGGTCGAGAGACCCAGTACTTC | CAWSDRGRETQYF | TRBV30 | . | TRBD1 | TRBJ2-5 | 13
TGCGCCAGCAGCTATGGACAGGGGGCGAGTGAGCAGTTCTTC | CASSYGQGASEQFF | TRBV5-1 | . | TRBD1 | TRBJ2-1 | 14
TGTGCCAGCAGCTTGGGACCTCAGGGGGCTCCCCCTGAAGCTTTCTTT | CASSLGPQGAPPEAFF | TRBV5-6 | once | TRBD1 | TRBJ1-1 | 16
TGCGCCAGCAGCCAAGATAACAGGGCAGCTGAAGGGACCATATATTTT | CASSQDNRAAEGTIYF | TRBV4-3 | . | . | TRBJ1-3 | 16
TGTGCCAGCAGCTTAATTCCAGGGGGCGCCTATGGCTACACCTTC | CASSLIPGGAYGYTF | TRBV7-9 | . | TRBD1 | TRBJ1-2 | 15
TGCGCCAGCAGCCAGACTTACCTCAGGGAAGCCAAAAACATTCAGTACTTC | CASSQTYLREAKNIQYF | TRBV4-3 | . | . | TRBJ2-4 | 17
TGTGCCAGCAGTTCAACATGGACAGGGGGTACCGACGAGCAGTACTTC | CASSSTWTGGTDEQYF | TRBV6-5 | . | TRBD1 | TRBJ2-7 | 16
TGTGCCAGCAGTAGCACTTTTAGCACAGATACGCAGTATTTT | CASSSTFSTDTQYF | TRBV6-5 | . | . | TRBJ2-3 | 14
TGTGCCAGCAGCTTTGTCCCGGGACAGGTTGGGGGCACTGAAGCTTTCTTT | CASSFVPGQVGGTEAFF | TRBV11-2 | . | TRBD1 | TRBJ1-1 | 17
TGCAGCGTGTGGGGTCCAGGGGACTATGGCTACACCTTC | CSVWGPGDYGYTF | TRBV29-1 | . | . | TRBJ1-2 | 13
TGTGCCAGCAGCTTATACGCGGGGCCCGCGGAAGAGCAGTACTTC | CASSLYAGPAEEQYF | TRBV7-9 | few | . | TRBJ2-7 | 15
TGTGCCAGCAGCCCAGGGACAGGGGGCGTCCACCCGCAGTACTTC | CASSPGTGGVHPQYF | TRBV9 | . | TRBD1 | TRBJ2-7 | 15
TGTGCCAGCAGCCAAGATTCTCAGGGGGAGCAGTACTTC | CASSQDSQGEQYF | TRBV4-2 | . | . | TRBJ2-7 | 13
TGTGCCAGCAGATCAGGGGCCAACACTGAAGCTTTCTTT | CASRSGANTEAFF | TRBV7-9 | . | . | TRBJ1-1 | 13
TGTGCCAGCAGCTTGGGGCGGCGGGAGACGACCTACGAGCAGTACTTC | CASSLGRRETTYEQYF | TRBV5-5 | . | TRBD2 | TRBJ2-7 | 16
TGTGCCAGCACCAAAGGGCAGGGGCCGTATAGGCAGTACTTC | CASTKGQGPYRQYF | TRBV28 | . | . | TRBJ2-5 | 14
TGTGCCAGTAGTATTTATGGGAGTTCGGGAGGCTACACCTTC | CASSIYGSSGGYTF | TRBV19 | . | . | TRBJ1-2 | 14
TGTGCCAGCACAACAGGATCTGGGGCCAACGTCCTGACTTTC | CASTTGSGANVLTF | TRBV25-1 | . | . | TRBJ2-6 | 14
TGTGCCAGTAGTACAAGACAGAGTATGAACACTGAAGCTTTCTTT | CASSTRQSMNTEAFF | TRBV19 | . | . | TRBJ1-1 | 15
TGTGCCAGCTCACCACCGTTCGGGACAGGAGAAAGCACCTACGAGCAGTACTTC | CASSPPFGTGESTYEQYF | TRBV18 | once | TRBD1 | TRBJ2-7 | 18
TGTGCCAGCAGCTTCGAGTCCGGGACAGGGCGCATGAACACTGAAGCTTTCTTT | CASSFESGTGRMNTEAFF | TRBV4-2 | few | TRBD1 | TRBJ1-1 | 18
TGTGCCGCGGGAACCGGGCTCGGAACAGATACGCAGTATTTT | CAAGTGLGTDTQYF | TRBV10-3 | . | . | TRBJ2-3 | 14
TGCAGCGGCAGTAGGGGACTAAGCTCCTACAATGAGCAGTTCTTC | CSGSRGLSSYNEQFF | TRBV29-1 | . | TRBD2 | TRBJ2-1 | 15
TGTGCCAGCAGCTCTTTTGACAGTAGCAATCAGCCCCAGCATTTT | CASSSFDSSNQPQHF | TRBV11-2 | once | . | TRBJ1-5 | 15
TGTGCCAGCAGTTTATCGATGAGTTTAGATCAGCCCCAGCATTTT | CASSLSMSLDQPQHF | TRBV28 | . | . | TRBJ1-5 | 15
TGTGCCAGCAGTTCTCAAATGTCCGGGACTAGCAATTCAAACTTC | CASSSQMSGTSNSNF | TRBV28 | . | TRBD2 | TRBJ2-7 | 15
TGTGCCAGCAGCTTTCTCCGCGGGAGCGGCACCGGGGAGCTGTTTTTT | CASSFLRGSGTGELFF | TRBV11-3 | once | TRBD2 | TRBJ2-2 | 16
TGCAGCGTTGACGTCCAGGGCTATGGCTACACCTTC | CSVDVQGYGYTF | TRBV29-1 | . | . | TRBJ1-2 | 12
TGTGCCAGTACCGATCCGGGGAACGGGTTCAACACCGGGGAGCTGTTTTTT | CASTDPGNGFNTGELFF | TRBV19 | . | . | TRBJ2-2 | 17
TGTGCCAGTAGTCTGACAGGGGACTATGGCTACACCTTC | CASSLTGDYGYTF | TRBV19 | once | TRBD1 | TRBJ1-2 | 13
TGCGCCAGCAGCATAGGACTAGCGGGGAGCTCCAATGAGCAGTTCTTC | CASSIGLAGSSNEQFF | TRBV5-1 | . | TRBD2 | TRBJ2-1 | 16
TGTGCCATCTCACTCAACAGGGGTGATGGCTACACCTTC | CAISLNRGDGYTF | TRBV10-3 | few | TRBD1 | TRBJ1-2 | 13
TGCGCCAGCAGCTTGGATGGATGGGGGGACGTTGGGAACACTGAAGCTTTCTTT | CASSLDGWGDVGNTEAFF | TRBV5-1 | . | . | TRBJ1-1 | 18
TGTGCCAGCAGTTTACCCTCGGGCAGGGGGCGGGCAGATACGCAGTATTTT | CASSLPSGRGRADTQYF | TRBV28 | . | TRBD1 | TRBJ2-3 | 17
TGTGCTAGCAGACCTTTAGCGGGAGACTACAATGAGCAGTTCTTC | CASRPLAGDYNEQFF | TRBV7-7 | . | TRBD2 | TRBJ2-1 | 15
TGCGCCAGCAGTGGGGAGTCGAACACTGAAGCTTTCTTT | CASSGESNTEAFF | TRBV10-2 | . | . | TRBJ1-1 | 13
TGCGCCAGCAGCCATACCCCCGGGACAGGGTTTGATGGCTACACCTTC | CASSHTPGTGFDGYTF | TRBV4-1 | . | TRBD1 | TRBJ1-2 | 16
TGTGCCAGCAGCTCCCGGGACAGGGGGTCGGGCACTGAAGCTTTCTTT | CASSSRDRGSGTEAFF | TRBV7-9 | once | TRBD1 | TRBJ1-1 | 16